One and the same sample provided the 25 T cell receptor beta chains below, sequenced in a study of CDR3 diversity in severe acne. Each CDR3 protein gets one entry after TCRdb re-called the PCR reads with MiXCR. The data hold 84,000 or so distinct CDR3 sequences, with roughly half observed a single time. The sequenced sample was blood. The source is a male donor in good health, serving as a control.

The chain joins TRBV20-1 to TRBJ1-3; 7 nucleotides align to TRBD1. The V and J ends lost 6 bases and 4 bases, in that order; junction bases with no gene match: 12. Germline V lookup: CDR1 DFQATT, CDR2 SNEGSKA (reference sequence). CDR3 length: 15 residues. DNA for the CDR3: TGCAGTGCGCGAACCGGGACAGCAGCAGGAAACACCATATATTTT. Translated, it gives CSARTGTAAGNTIYF.

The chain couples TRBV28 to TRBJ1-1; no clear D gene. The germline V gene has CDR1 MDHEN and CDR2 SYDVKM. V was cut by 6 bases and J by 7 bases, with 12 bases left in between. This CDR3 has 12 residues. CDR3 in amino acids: CASRSAVGEAFF. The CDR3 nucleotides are TGTGCCAGCAGATCCGCCGTCGGTGAAGCTTTCTTT. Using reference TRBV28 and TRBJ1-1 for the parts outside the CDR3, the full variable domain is DVKVTQSSRYLVKRTGEKVFLECVQDMDHENMFWYRQDPGLGLRLIYFSYDVKMKEKGDIPEGYSVSREKKERFSLILESASTNQTSMYLCASRSAVGEAFFGQGTRLTVV.

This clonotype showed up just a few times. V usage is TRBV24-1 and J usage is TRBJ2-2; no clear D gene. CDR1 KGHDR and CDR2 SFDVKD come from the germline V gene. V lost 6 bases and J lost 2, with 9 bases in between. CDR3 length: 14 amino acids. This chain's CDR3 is CATSWTTNTGELFF. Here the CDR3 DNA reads TGTGCCACCAGTTGGACGACCAACACCGGGGAGCTGTTTTTT.

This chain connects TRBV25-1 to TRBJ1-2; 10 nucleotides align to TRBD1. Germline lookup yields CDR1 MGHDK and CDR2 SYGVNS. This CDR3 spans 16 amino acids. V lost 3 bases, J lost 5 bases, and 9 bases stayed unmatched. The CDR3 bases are TGTGCCAGCAGTGATCAGACAGGGGGCGCAGAATATGGCTACACCTTC. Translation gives CASSDQTGGAEYGYTF.

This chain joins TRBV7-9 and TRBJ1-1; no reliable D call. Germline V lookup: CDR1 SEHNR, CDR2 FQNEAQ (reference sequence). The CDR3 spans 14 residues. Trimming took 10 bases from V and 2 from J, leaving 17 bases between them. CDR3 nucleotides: TGTGCCATCCCGATCGGACGGGGAAACACTGAAGCTTTCTTT. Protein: CAIPIGRGNTEAFF.

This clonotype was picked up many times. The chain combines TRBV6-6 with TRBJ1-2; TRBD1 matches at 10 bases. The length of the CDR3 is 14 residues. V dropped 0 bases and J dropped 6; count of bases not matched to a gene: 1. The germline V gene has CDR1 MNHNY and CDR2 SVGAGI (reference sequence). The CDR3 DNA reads TGTGCCAGCAGTTACTCCGACAGGGGGCATGGCTACACCTTC. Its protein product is CASSYSDRGHGYTF.

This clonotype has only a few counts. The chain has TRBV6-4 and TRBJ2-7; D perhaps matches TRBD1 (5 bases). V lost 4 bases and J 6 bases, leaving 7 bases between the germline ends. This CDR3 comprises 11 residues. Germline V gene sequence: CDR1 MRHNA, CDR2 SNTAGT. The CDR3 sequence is CASSVGAEQYF. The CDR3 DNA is TGTGCCAGCAGTGTTGGGGCCGAGCAGTACTTC.

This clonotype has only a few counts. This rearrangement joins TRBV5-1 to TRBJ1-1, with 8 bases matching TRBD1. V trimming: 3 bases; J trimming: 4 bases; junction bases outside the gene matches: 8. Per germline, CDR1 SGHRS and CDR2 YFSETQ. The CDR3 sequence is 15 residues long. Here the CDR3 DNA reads TGCGCCAGCAGCTCTAAAGGACAGGGCGCCACTGAAGCTTTCTTT. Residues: CASSSKGQGATEAFF.

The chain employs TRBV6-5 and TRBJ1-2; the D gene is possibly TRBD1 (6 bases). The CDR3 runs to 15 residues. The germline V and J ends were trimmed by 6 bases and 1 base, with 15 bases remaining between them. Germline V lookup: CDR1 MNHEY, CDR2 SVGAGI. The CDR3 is CASSLSGALNYGYTF. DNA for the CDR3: TGTGCCAGCAGCTTGTCAGGGGCCCTTAACTATGGCTACACCTTC.

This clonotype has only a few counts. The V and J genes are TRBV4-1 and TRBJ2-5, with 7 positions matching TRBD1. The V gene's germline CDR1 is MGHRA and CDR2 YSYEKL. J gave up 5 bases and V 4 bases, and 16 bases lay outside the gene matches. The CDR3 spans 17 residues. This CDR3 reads CASSPRDPRGPGETQYF. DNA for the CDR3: TGCGCCAGCAGCCCAAGGGACCCAAGGGGGCCAGGGGAGACCCAGTACTTC.

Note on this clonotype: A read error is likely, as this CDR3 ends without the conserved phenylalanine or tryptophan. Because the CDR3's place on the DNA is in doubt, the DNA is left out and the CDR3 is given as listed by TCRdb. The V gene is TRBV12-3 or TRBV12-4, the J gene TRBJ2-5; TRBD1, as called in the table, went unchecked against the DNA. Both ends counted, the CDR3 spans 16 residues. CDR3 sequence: CASSPWDRDYGYTFGS.

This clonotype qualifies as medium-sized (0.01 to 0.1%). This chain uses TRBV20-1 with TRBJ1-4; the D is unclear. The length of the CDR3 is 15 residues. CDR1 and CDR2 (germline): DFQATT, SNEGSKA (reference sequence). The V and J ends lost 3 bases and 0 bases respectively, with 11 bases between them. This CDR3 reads CSASLLSATNEKLFF. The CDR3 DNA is TGCAGTGCTAGCTTGCTGTCCGCAACTAATGAAAAACTGTTTTTT.

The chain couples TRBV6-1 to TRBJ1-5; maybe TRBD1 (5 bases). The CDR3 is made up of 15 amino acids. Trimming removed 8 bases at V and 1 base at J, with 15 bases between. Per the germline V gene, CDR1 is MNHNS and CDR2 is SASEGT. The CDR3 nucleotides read TGTGCCAGCCGCGGCGACAGATCGAGCAATCAGCCCCAGCATTTT. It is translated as CASRGDRSSNQPQHF.

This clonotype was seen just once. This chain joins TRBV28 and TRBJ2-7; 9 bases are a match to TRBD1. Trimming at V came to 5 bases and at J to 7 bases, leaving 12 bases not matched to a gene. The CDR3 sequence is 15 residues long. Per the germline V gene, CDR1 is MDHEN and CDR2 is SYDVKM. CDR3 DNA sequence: TGTGCCAGCAGTGGGGGGGACAGGGTTGAAGTGGAGCAGTACTTC. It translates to CASSGGDRVEVEQYF.

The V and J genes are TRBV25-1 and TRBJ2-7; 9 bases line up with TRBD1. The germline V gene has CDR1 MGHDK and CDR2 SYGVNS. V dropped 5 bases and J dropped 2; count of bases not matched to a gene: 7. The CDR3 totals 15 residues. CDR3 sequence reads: CASSPIGTGPYEQYF. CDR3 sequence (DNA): TGTGCCAGCAGTCCCATCGGGACAGGGCCCTACGAGCAGTACTTC.

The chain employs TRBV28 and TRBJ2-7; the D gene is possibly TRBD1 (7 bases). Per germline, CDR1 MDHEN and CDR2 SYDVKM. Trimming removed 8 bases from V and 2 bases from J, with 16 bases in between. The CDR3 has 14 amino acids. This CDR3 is CASSLGGQTYEQYF. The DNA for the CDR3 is TGTGCCAGCTCTCTCGGGGGACAGACCTACGAGCAGTACTTC.

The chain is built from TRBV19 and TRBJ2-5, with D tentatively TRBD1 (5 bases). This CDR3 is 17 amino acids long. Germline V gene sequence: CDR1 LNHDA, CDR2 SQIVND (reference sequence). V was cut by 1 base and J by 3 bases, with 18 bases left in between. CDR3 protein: CASSIGLPRAAKETQYF. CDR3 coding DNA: TGTGCCAGTAGTATAGGCCTCCCCAGGGCGGCTAAAGAGACCCAGTACTTC. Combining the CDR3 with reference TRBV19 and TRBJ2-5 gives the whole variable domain DGGITQSPKYLFRKEGQNVTLSCEQNLNHDAMYWYRQDPGQGLRLIYYSQIVNDFQKGDIAEGYSVSREKKESFPLTVTSAQKNPTAFYLCASSIGLPRAAKETQYFGPGTRLLVL.

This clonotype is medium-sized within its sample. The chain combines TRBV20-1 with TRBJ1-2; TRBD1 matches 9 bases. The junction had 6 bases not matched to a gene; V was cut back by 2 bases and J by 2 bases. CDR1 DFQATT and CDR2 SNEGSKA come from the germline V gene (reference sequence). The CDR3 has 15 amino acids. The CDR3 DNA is TGCAGTGCTAGATTTCGGACAGGGGCGAACTATGGCTACACCTTC. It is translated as CSARFRTGANYGYTF.

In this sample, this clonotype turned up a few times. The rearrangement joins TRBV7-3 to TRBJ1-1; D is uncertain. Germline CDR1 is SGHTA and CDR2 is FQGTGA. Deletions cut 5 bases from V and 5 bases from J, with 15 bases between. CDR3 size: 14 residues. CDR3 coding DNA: TGTGCCAGCAGCCGCGGACCCTTGCGGACTGAAGCTTTCTTT. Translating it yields CASSRGPLRTEAFF. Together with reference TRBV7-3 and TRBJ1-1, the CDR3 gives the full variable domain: GAGVSQTPSNKVTEKGKYVELRCDPISGHTALYWYRQSLGQGPEFLIYFQGTGAADDSGLPNDRFFAVRPEGSVSTLKIQRTERGDSAVYLCASSRGPLRTEAFFGQGTRLTVV.

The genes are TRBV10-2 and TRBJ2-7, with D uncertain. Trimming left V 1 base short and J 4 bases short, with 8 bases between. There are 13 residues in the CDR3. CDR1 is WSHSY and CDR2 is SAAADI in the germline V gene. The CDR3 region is CASSEWVRYEQYF. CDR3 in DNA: TGCGCCAGCAGTGAGTGGGTAAGGTACGAGCAGTACTTC.

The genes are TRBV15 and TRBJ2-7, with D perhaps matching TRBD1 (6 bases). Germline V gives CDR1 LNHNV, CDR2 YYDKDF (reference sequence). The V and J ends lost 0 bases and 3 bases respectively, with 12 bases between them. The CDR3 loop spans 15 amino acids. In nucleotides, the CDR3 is TGTGCCACCAGCAGAGACAATACAGGGCTCTACGAGCAGTACTTC. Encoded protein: CATSRDNTGLYEQYF.

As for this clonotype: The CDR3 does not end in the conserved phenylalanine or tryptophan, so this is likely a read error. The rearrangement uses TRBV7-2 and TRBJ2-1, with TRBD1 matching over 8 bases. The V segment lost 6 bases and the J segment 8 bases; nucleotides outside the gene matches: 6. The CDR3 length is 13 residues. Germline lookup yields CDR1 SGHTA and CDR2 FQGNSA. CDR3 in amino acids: CASRPHRGDEQFL. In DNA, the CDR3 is TGTGCCAGCAGGCCCCACAGGGGGGATGAGCAGTTCCTC.

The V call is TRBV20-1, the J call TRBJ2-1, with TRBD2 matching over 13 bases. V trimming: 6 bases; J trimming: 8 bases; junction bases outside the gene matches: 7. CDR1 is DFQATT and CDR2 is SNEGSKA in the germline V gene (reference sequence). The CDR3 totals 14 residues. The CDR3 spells CSAVRTSGSDEQFF. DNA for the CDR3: TGCAGTGCGGTCCGGACTAGCGGGAGTGATGAGCAGTTCTTC.

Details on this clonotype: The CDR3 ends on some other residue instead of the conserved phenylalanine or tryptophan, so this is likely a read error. CDR3 DNA sequence: TGCGCCAGCAGTGCTTCGATTACCGGGGAGCTGTTTCTT. Residues: CASSASITGELFL. This chain connects TRBV10-1 to TRBJ2-2; D remains unclear. Per the germline V gene, CDR1 is WNHNN and CDR2 is SYGVQD (reference sequence). Trimming shortened V by 4 bases and J by 5 bases, and 8 bases separated the two germline ends. The CDR3 spans 13 residues.

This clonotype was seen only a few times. CDR3 amino acids: CASSSDTGSYNEQFF. In nucleotides, the CDR3 is TGTGCCAGCAGTTCGGATACAGGTTCCTACAATGAGCAGTTCTTC. The rearrangement links TRBV27 to TRBJ2-1; maybe TRBD1 (5 bases). CDR1 is MNHEY, CDR2 SMNVEV, per germline (reference sequence). Trimming left V 4 bases short and J 1 base short, with 11 bases between. The CDR3 has 15 residues.